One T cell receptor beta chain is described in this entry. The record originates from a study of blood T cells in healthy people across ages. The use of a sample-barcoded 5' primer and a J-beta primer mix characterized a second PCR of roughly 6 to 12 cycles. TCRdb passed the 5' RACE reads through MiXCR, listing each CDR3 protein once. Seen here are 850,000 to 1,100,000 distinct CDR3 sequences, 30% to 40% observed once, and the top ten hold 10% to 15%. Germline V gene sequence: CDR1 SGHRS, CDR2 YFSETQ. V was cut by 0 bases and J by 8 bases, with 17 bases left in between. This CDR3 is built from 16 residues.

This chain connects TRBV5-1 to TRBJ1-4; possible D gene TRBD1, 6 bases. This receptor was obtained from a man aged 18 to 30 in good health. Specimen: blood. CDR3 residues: CASSLGPDRPGEKLFF. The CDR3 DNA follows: TGCGCCAGCAGCTTGGGACCGGACAGACCGGGGGAAAAACTGTTTTTT.